The T cell receptor beta chain under discussion was sequenced for a study of blood T cell repertoires in COVID-19 (dated by TCRdb to the early 2020s). Describing the broader study: Collaborator samples came from the United States, Italy and Spain and covered acute and convalescent phases of COVID-19. The repertoires were released in a freely available public database meant as a resource for research on the immune response to SARS-CoV-2. Subjects who had been exposed to COVID-19, were actively infected with it, or had recovered from it provided the deeply sampled blood TCRbeta repertoires that made up the dataset. Samples were obtained from the ongoing ImmuneRACE study (first 160 participants) and from some 1,200 subjects provided by 6 global collaborators. Nearly every sample came with metadata listing a de-identified subject ID, COVID-19 status, age in years and sex. HLA class I and class II types, where available, came from metadata supplied by the sample provider rather than from assay-based typing. The prospective study material was composed of cDNA or gDNA derived from T cells, B-cell-depleted T cells, or PBMCs. Overall study outcomes, separate from this receptor: The quantity of clinical and demographic metadata differed by source and by participant and was supplied without curation.

Each collaborating institution followed its own protocols to collect whole blood in K2EDTA tubes. Collaborator samples were shipped for TCRbeta analysis as frozen whole blood, isolated PBMCs, or DNA extracted from either sample type. For this clone: Its antigen remains unidentified. The sample holds no much larger clone one base away, and base qualities are not on file.

TCRbeta CDR3 regions were amplified from genomic DNA using the immunoSEQ Assay, a bias-controlled multiplex PCR. The original pipeline was this. Within the assay, amplification of reference gene primers was used to estimate how many nucleated cells each sample contained. To quantify the absolute abundance of each unique TCRbeta CDR3 rearrangement, sequence reads were collapsed and filtered. For each sample, productive Simpson clonality was calculated as the square root of Simpson's diversity index over productive rearrangements. TCRdb holds this immuneACCESS table with in-frame rearrangements only. Some clones are missing; in checked studies, unresolved V genes explain under half, and the rest has no known cause. The DNA gave D and trimming, while V, J and clone size come from that table. This sample has about 160,000 clones in its table, and around 82% of those were observed once. Roughly 14% of the sample comes from the top ten.

CDR1 and CDR2, looked up from the germline V gene, are SGHRS and YFSETQ. Counted from cysteine to phenylalanine, this CDR3 has 14 amino acids. Of all the DNA, just the CDR3 is kept, 42 bases in frame from base 1. V gives up 4 bases and J gives up 4 bases, and the segment between their germline ends measures 14 bases. This clonotype was obtained from a man between 18 and 29 years old with active or convalescent COVID-19. Source material: peripheral blood. Recombination linked TRBV5-1 to TRBJ1-1; matching of 6 bases hints at TRBD1 as the D gene. The encoded CDR3 is CASSQEQGITEAFF. The DNA reads as follows: TGCGCCAGCAGCCAGGAACAGGGTATCACTGAAGCTTTCTTT.